A selection of T cell receptor beta chains follows, all from one sample in a study of blood T cell repertoires in COVID-19. Clones were sequenced by immunoSEQ multiplex PCR, and TCRdb holds only the in-frame ones, with some missing. The repertoire holds 98,000 or so clones, with around 90% as singletons. The sequenced material came from peripheral blood. The receptors come from a human donor in a cohort sampled during active COVID-19. Both conserved end residues are part of each CDR3. D genes are given only for firm matches. The listing skips clone size in some rows; elsewhere it reads once, few, many or a size class.

size,J,V,D,CDR3,DNA
.,TRBJ2-1,TRBV6-1,TRBD2,CASSERTSGRGNEQFF,TGTGCCAGCAGTGAGCGGACTAGCGGGAGGGGGAATGAGCAGTTCTTC
.,TRBJ2-7,TRBV20-1,.,CSASLGSSYEQYF,TGCAGTGCTAGTTTGGGGAGCTCCTACGAGCAGTACTTC
.,TRBJ2-2,TRBV3-1/TRBV3-2,.,CASSQGSQFGRRARKANTGELFF,TGTGCCAGCAGCCAAGGTTCTCAGTTCGGCAGGAGGGCTAGGAAAGCGAACACCGGGGAGCTGTTTTTT
.,TRBJ2-5,TRBV29-1,TRBD2,CSVAWGGETQYF,TGCAGCGTTGCCTGGGGAGGGGAGACCCAGTACTTC
.,TRBJ2-4,TRBV11-2,TRBD2,CASSPGRENIQYF,TGTGCCAGCAGCCCGGGGAGGGAAAACATTCAGTACTTC
.,TRBJ1-1,TRBV3-1/TRBV3-2,.,CASSYKGVLSTEAFF,TGTGCCAGCAGCTACAAGGGGGTATTGAGCACTGAAGCTTTCTTT
.,TRBJ1-1,TRBV28,.,CASSQRRLPNTEAFF,TGTGCCAGCAGTCAGAGGAGACTCCCGAACACTGAAGCTTTCTTT
.,TRBJ2-1,TRBV11-3,TRBD2,CASSLGALATYEQFF,TGTGCCAGCAGCTTAGGGGCACTAGCGACATATGAGCAGTTCTTC
.,TRBJ1-6,TRBV27,TRBD1,CASQRDRNNSPLHF,TGTGCCAGTCAGCGGGACAGGAACAATTCACCCCTCCACTTT
.,TRBJ1-5,TRBV4-1,.,CASSQIPQGTIGNQPQHF,TGCGCCAGCAGCCAAATTCCACAGGGTACTATCGGGAATCAGCCCCAGCATTTT
.,TRBJ1-1,TRBV6-2/TRBV6-3,.,CASSYSRGGITEAFF,TGTGCCAGCAGTTACTCCCGGGGGGGGATCACTGAAGCTTTCTTT
.,TRBJ1-6,TRBV18,.,CASSPLDRDSPLHF,TGTGCCAGCTCACCACTGGACAGAGATTCACCCCTCCACTTT
.,TRBJ2-1,TRBV5-1,TRBD1,CASSNRTGSYEQFF,TGCGCCAGCAGTAACAGGACAGGTTCATATGAGCAGTTCTTC
.,TRBJ2-3,TRBV4-3,.,CASSQDRTADTQYF,TGCGCCAGCAGCCAAGACCGGACAGCAGATACGCAGTATTTT
.,TRBJ1-1,TRBV12-3/TRBV12-4,.,CASSSQMNTEAFF,TGTGCCAGCAGTTCCCAAATGAACACTGAAGCTTTCTTT
.,TRBJ2-2,TRBV1,.,CTSSQVHRRGPGSGELFF,TGCACCAGCAGCCAAGTTCATCGGCGGGGGCCTGGTTCCGGGGAGCTGTTTTTT
.,TRBJ1-2,TRBV19,.,CASSIGRAYGYTF,TGTGCCAGTAGTATAGGCAGGGCCTATGGCTACACCTTC
.,TRBJ1-2,TRBV6-6,TRBD1,CASRGQGKLYGYTF,TGTGCCAGCAGGGGACAGGGAAAGCTCTATGGCTACACCTTC
.,TRBJ2-5,TRBV5-4,TRBD1,CASSSQDRGLQETQYF,TGTGCCAGCAGCTCGCAGGACAGGGGCCTTCAAGAGACCCAGTACTTC
.,TRBJ1-1,TRBV27,TRBD1,CASRLGTANTEAFF,TGTGCCAGCAGACTAGGGACAGCGAACACTGAAGCTTTCTTT
.,TRBJ1-1,TRBV30,.,CAWIVGRKAFF,TGTGCCTGGATCGTGGGCAGAAAAGCTTTCTTT
once,TRBJ2-1,TRBV6-5,TRBD2,CASRETSGTYNEQFF,TGTGCCAGCAGGGAGACTAGCGGGACTTACAATGAGCAGTTCTTC
.,TRBJ1-1,TRBV20-1,.,CSAGSGTEAFF,TGCAGTGCCGGATCGGGTACTGAAGCTTTCTTT
.,TRBJ1-1,TRBV4-1,.,CASSQDTRNTEAFF,TGCGCCAGCAGCCAAGATACACGGAACACTGAAGCTTTCTTT
.,TRBJ1-2,TRBV7-9,.,CASSREINYGYTF,TGTGCCAGCAGCCGAGAGATTAACTATGGCTACACCTTC
.,TRBJ2-3,TRBV11-3,.,CASSFAGGTDTQYF,TGTGCCAGCAGCTTTGCAGGGGGCACAGATACGCAGTATTTT
.,TRBJ2-7,TRBV6-5,.,CASSFTGEVEQYF,TGTGCCAGCTCGTTTACAGGGGAGGTCGAGCAGTACTTC
.,TRBJ1-1,TRBV3-1/TRBV3-2,.,CASSQGSVNTEAFF,TGTGCCAGCAGCCAAGGCTCAGTGAACACTGAAGCTTTCTTT
once,TRBJ2-3,TRBV28,TRBD2,CASSFSSGGAGDTQYF,TGTGCCAGCAGTTTTTCTAGCGGGGGGGCCGGAGATACGCAGTATTTT
.,TRBJ2-2,TRBV14,.,CASSFSRWYTGELFF,TGTGCCAGCAGCTTCAGCAGGTGGTACACCGGGGAGCTGTTTTTT
.,TRBJ2-3,TRBV3-1/TRBV3-2,TRBD2,CASSHSGRADTQYF,TGTGCCAGCAGCCATAGCGGGAGAGCAGATACGCAGTATTTT
.,TRBJ1-4,TRBV4-2,.,CASSPQVLNEKLFF,TGTGCCAGCAGCCCCCAGGTCCTCAATGAAAAACTGTTTTTT
.,TRBJ2-7,TRBV11-3,.,CASSLDPRGIGDEQYF,TGTGCCAGCAGCTTAGATCCCAGGGGAATCGGGGACGAGCAGTACTTC
.,TRBJ2-4,TRBV12-3/TRBV12-4,TRBD2,CASSGPGRVVYF,TGTGCCAGCAGTGGGCCCGGGAGGGTCGTATACTTC
.,TRBJ1-2,TRBV29-1,.,CSVAVGRSDGYTF,TGCAGCGTTGCAGTAGGGAGATCGGATGGCTACACCTTC
once,TRBJ1-1,TRBV7-6,.,CASSLAARGGGGTEAFF,TGTGCCAGCAGCTTAGCCGCCCGGGGTGGGGGCGGCACTGAAGCTTTCTTT
medium-sized,TRBJ2-3,TRBV21-1,.,CASSKAGGDTDTQYF,TGTGCCAGCAGCAAAGCGGGAGGTGACACAGATACGCAGTATTTT
.,TRBJ2-7,TRBV7-2,.,CASSPFGRGVKGYEQYF,TGTGCCAGCAGCCCTTTCGGTAGGGGCGTGAAAGGCTACGAGCAGTACTTC
.,TRBJ1-5,TRBV6-5,.,CATAAAGSNQPQHF,TGTGCCACCGCCGCCGCAGGGAGCAATCAGCCCCAGCATTTT
once,TRBJ2-7,TRBV20-1,.,CSASGSYEQYF,TGCAGTGCTAGCGGGTCCTACGAGCAGTACTTC
.,TRBJ1-1,TRBV5-4,.,CASSWADRLNTEAFF,TGTGCCAGCAGCTGGGCGGACAGACTCAACACTGAAGCTTTCTTT
once,TRBJ2-7,TRBV5-1,.,CASSLELSYEQYF,TGCGCCAGCAGCTTAGAGTTATCGTACGAGCAGTACTTC
once,TRBJ2-4,TRBV7-9,TRBD1,CASSFSDRDRSRIQYF,TGTGCCAGCAGCTTCTCGGACCGGGACAGGTCACGCATTCAGTACTTC
once,TRBJ1-2,TRBV29-1,.,CSVEGRGDGYTF,TGCAGCGTTGAAGGCAGGGGAGATGGCTACACCTTC
.,TRBJ2-3,TRBV6-5,.,CATKDNFDTQYF,TGTGCCACCAAGGACAACTTTGATACGCAGTATTTT
.,TRBJ1-3,TRBV6-5,.,CASSNSPSGNTIYF,TGTGCCAGCAGTAACAGTCCCTCTGGAAACACCATATATTTT
.,TRBJ1-5,TRBV28,.,CASRAGFQPQHF,TGTGCCAGCAGGGCAGGGTTCCAGCCCCAGCATTTT
.,TRBJ2-7,TRBV4-1,.,CASSQDLRRSLSENYEQYF,TGCGCCAGCAGCCAAGACCTGAGACGGAGTTTGTCTGAGAACTACGAGCAGTACTTC
.,TRBJ2-3,TRBV7-9,TRBD2,CASSGRASTDTQYF,TGTGCCAGCAGCGGGAGGGCGAGCACAGATACGCAGTATTTT
.,TRBJ2-3,TRBV13,.,CASSLYEQGTDTQYF,TGTGCCAGCAGCTTATACGAACAGGGCACAGATACGCAGTATTTT
.,TRBJ2-3,TRBV11-2,.,CASSLAGSDTQYF,TGTGCCAGCAGCTTAGCAGGATCAGATACGCAGTATTTT
once,TRBJ1-2,TRBV28,.,CASSLSGHIYGYTF,TGTGCCAGCAGTTTATCGGGACATATCTATGGCTACACCTTC
.,TRBJ2-2,TRBV27,TRBD1,CASSPGPRGRQFF,TGTGCCAGCAGCCCTGGGCCCAGGGGGAGACAGTTTTTT